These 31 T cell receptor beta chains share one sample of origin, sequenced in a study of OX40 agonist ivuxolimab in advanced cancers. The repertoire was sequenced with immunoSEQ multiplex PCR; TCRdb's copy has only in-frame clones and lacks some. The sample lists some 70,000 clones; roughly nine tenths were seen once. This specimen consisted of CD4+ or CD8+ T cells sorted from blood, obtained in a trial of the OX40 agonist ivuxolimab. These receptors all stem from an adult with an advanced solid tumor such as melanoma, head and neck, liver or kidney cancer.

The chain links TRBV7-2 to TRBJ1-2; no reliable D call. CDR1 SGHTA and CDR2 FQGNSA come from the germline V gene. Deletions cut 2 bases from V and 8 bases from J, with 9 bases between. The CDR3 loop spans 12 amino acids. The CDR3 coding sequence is TGTGCCAGCAGCTTATCGCGGGCGGGCTACACCTTC. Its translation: CASSLSRAGYTF.

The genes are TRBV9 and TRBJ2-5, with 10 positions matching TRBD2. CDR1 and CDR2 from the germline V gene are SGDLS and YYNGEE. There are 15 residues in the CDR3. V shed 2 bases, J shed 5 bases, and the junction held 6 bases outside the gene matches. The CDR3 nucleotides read TGTGCCAGCAGCGTCAACCCAGCGGGGGGGGAGACCCAGTACTTC. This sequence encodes CASSVNPAGGETQYF.

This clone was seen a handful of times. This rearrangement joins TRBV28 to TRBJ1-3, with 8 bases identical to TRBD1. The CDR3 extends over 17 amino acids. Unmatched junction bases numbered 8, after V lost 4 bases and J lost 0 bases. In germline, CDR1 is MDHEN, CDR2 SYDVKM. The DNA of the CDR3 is TGTGCCAGCAGTTCCCTCAGGGGGCCCATCTCTGGAAACACCATATATTTT. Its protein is CASSSLRGPISGNTIYF. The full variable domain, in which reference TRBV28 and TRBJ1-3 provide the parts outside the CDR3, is DVKVTQSSRYLVKRTGEKVFLECVQDMDHENMFWYRQDPGLGLRLIYFSYDVKMKEKGDIPEGYSVSREKKERFSLILESASTNQTSMYLCASSSLRGPISGNTIYFGEGSWLTVV.

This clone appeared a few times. The CDR3 DNA sequence: TGTGCCAGCTCTCTCGGACTCAAAGAGACCCAGTACTTC. It specifies CASSLGLKETQYF. The chain uses TRBV18 and TRBJ2-5, with TRBD2 as a possible D gene (5 bases). CDR1 KGHSH and CDR2 LQKENI come from the germline V gene. The CDR3 contains 13 residues. Trimming took off 6 bases at V and 3 bases at J, with 11 bases between the two ends. Full variable domain (outside the CDR3, taken from reference TRBV18 and TRBJ2-5): NAGVMQNPRHLVRRRGQEARLRCSPMKGHSHVYWYRQLPEEGLKFMVYLQKENIIDESGMPKERFSAEFPKEGPSILRIQQVVRGDSAAYFCASSLGLKETQYFGPGTRLLVL.

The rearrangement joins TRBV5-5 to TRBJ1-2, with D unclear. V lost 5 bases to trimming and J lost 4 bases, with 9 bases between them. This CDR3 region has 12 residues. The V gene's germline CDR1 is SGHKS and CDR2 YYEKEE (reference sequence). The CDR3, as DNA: TGTGCCAGCAGTTTCGACACCTATGGCTACACCTTC. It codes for CASSFDTYGYTF.

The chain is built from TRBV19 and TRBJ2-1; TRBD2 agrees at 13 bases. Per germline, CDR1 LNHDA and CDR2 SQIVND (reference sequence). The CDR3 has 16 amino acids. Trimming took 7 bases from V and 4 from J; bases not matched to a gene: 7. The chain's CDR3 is CASTLAGGPLYNEQFF. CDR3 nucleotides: TGTGCCAGTACACTAGCGGGAGGGCCGTTGTACAATGAGCAGTTCTTC.

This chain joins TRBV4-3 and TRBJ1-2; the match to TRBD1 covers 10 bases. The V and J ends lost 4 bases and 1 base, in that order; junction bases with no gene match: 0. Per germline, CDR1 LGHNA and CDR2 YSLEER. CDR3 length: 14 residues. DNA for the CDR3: TGCGCCAGCAGCCGGGACAGGGGTAACTATGGCTACACCTTC. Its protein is CASSRDRGNYGYTF.

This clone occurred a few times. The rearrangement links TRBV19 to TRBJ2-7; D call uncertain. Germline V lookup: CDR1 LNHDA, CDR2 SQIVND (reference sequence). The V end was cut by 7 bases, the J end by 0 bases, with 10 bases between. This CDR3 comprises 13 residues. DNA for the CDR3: TGTGCCAGTAAAAGCGAAAGCTCCTACGAGCAGTACTTC. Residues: CASKSESSYEQYF.

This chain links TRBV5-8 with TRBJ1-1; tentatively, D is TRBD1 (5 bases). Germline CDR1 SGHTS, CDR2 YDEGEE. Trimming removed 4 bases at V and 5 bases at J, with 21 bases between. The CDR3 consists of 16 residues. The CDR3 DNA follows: TGTGCCAGCAGCAACCCCGTGGGACCGCCAAGGACTGAAGCTTTCTTT. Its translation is CASSNPVGPPRTEAFF. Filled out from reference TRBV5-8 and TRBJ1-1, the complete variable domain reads EAGVTQSPTHLIKTRGQQATLRCSPISGHTSVYWYQQALGLGLQFLLWYDEGEERNRGNFPPRFSGRQFPNYSSELNVNALELEDSALYLCASSNPVGPPRTEAFFGQGTRLTVV.

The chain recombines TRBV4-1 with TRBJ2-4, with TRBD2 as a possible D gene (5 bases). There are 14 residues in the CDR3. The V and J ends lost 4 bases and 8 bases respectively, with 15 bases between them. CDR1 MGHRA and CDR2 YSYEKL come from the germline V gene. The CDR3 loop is CASSLSDPGYIQYF. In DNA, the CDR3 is TGCGCCAGCAGCCTAAGCGATCCGGGGTACATTCAGTACTTC.

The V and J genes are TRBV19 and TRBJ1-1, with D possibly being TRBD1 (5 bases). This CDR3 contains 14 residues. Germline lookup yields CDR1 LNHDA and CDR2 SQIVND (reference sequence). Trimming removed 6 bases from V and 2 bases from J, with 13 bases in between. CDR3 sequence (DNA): TGTGCCAGTAGATGGGACGGAAAAAACACTGAAGCTTTCTTT. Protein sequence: CASRWDGKNTEAFF. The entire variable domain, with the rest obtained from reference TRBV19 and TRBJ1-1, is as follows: DGGITQSPKYLFRKEGQNVTLSCEQNLNHDAMYWYRQDPGQGLRLIYYSQIVNDFQKGDIAEGYSVSREKKESFPLTVTSAQKNPTAFYLCASRWDGKNTEAFFGQGTRLTVV.

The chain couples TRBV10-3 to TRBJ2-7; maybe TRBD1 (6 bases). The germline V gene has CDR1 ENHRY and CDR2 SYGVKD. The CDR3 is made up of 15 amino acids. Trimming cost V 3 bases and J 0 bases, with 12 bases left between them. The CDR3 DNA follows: TGTGCCATCAGTGATTATGGGACAAGCTCCTACGAGCAGTACTTC. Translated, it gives CAISDYGTSSYEQYF.

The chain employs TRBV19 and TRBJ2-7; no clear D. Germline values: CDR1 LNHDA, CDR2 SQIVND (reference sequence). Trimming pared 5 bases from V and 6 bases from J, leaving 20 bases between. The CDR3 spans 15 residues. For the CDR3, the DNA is TGTGCCAGTAGTCCCCCGTCGACCCGGACCTCCGAGCAGTACTTC. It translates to CASSPPSTRTSEQYF.

The CDR3 sequence is CASSRLGDEGEQYF. For the CDR3, the DNA is TGCGCCAGCAGCCGACTAGGGGACGAGGGCGAGCAGTACTTC. The chain has TRBV10-1 and TRBJ2-7, with TRBD2 as a possible D gene (6 bases). The V gene lost 6 bases and the J gene lost 6 bases, with 18 bases spanning the gap. The CDR3 sequence is 14 residues long. Germline values: CDR1 WNHNN, CDR2 SYGVQD (reference sequence).

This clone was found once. The CDR3 spells CASRVTYMNTEAFF. The CDR3, as DNA: TGTGCCAGCAGAGTGACATACATGAACACTGAAGCTTTCTTT. This chain connects TRBV2 to TRBJ1-1; D gene uncertain. CDR3 length: 14 amino acids. Trimming removed 6 bases at V and 0 bases at J, with 11 bases between. The germline V gene has CDR1 SNHLY and CDR2 FYNNEI.

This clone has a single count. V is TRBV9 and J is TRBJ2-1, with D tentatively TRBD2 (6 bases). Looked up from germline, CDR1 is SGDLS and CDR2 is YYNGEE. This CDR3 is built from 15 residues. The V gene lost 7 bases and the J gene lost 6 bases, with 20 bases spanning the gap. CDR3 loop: CASSRGTGVSNEQFF. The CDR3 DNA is TGTGCCAGCTCACGTGGGACGGGAGTCAGCAATGAGCAGTTCTTC.

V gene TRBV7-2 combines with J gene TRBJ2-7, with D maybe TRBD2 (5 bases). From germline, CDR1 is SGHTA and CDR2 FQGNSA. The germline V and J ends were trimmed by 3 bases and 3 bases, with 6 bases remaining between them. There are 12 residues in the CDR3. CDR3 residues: CASSFGLYEQYF. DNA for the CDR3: TGTGCCAGCAGCTTCGGACTCTACGAGCAGTACTTC.

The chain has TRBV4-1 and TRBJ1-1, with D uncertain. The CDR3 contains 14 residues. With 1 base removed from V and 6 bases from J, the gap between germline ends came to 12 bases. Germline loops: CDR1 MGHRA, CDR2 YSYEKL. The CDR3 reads CASSQGLRRAEAFF. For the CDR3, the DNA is TGCGCCAGCAGCCAAGGGCTCCGGCGCGCTGAAGCTTTCTTT.

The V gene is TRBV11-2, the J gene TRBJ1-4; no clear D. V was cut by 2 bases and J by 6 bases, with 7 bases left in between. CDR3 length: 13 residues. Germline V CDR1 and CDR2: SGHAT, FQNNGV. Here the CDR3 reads CASSLWADEKLFF. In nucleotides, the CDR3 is TGTGCCAGCAGCTTATGGGCGGATGAAAAACTGTTTTTT.

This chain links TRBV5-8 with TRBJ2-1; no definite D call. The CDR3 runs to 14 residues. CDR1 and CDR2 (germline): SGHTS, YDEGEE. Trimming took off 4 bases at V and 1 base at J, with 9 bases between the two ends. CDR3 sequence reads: CASSPRWSYNEQFF. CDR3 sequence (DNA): TGTGCCAGCAGCCCGCGGTGGTCCTACAATGAGCAGTTCTTC.

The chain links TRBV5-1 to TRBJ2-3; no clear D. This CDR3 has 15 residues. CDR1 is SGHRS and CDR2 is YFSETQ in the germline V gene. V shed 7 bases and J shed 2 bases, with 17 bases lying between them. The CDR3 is CASCREASVTDTQYF. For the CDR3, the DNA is TGCGCCAGCTGTCGAGAAGCGTCGGTCACAGATACGCAGTATTTT.

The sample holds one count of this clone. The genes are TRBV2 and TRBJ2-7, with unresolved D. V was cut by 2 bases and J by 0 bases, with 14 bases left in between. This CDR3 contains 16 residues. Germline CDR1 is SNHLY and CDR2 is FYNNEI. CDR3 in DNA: TGTGCCAGCAGTGAAATCGACGTAAGGAGCTCCTACGAGCAGTACTTC. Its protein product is CASSEIDVRSSYEQYF.

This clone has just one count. CDR3 in amino acids: CAWSVSGVGQPQHF. In DNA form, the CDR3 reads TGTGCCTGGAGTGTATCAGGGGTGGGTCAGCCCCAGCATTTT. This sequence joins TRBV30 and TRBJ1-5; TRBD1 might be the D (6 bases). The CDR3 covers 14 residues. Per the germline V gene, CDR1 is GTSNPN and CDR2 is SVGIG (reference sequence). The germline V and J ends were trimmed by 0 bases and 6 bases, with 12 bases remaining between them.

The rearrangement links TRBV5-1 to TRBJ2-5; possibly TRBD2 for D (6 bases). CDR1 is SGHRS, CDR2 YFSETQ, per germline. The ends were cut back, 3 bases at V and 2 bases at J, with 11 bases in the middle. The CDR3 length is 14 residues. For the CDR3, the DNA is TGCGCCAGCAGCTCGGACTATCTGCAAGAGACCCAGTACTTC. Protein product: CASSSDYLQETQYF.

DNA for the CDR3: TGCGCCAGCAGCTTGGGAGGAGTCAATGAAAAACTGTTTTTT. Protein: CASSLGGVNEKLFF. This chain connects TRBV5-1 to TRBJ1-4, with D unclear. Trimming removed 0 bases at V and 5 bases at J, with 8 bases between. CDR3 length: 14 amino acids. Germline assignment: CDR1 SGHRS and CDR2 YFSETQ. Full variable domain (outside the CDR3, taken from reference TRBV5-1 and TRBJ1-4): KAGVTQTPRYLIKTRGQQVTLSCSPISGHRSVSWYQQTPGQGLQFLFEYFSETQRNKGNFPGRFSGRQFSNSRSEMNVSTLELGDSALYLCASSLGGVNEKLFFGSGTQLSVL.

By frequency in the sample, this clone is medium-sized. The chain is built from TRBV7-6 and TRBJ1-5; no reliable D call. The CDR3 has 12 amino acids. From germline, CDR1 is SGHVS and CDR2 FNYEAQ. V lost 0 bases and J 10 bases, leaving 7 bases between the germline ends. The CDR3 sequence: CASSLAGGPQHF. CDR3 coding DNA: TGTGCCAGCAGCTTAGCGGGAGGACCCCAGCATTTT.

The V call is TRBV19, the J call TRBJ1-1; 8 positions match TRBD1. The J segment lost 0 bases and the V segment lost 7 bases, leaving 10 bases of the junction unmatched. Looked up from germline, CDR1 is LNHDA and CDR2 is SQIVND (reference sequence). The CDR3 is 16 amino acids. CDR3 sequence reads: CASTIQGVGLNTEAFF. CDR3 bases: TGTGCCAGTACCATACAGGGGGTTGGACTGAACACTGAAGCTTTCTTT.

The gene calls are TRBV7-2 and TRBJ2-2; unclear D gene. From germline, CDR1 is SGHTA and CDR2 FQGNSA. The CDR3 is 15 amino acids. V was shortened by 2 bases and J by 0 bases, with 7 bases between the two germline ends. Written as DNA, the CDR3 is TGTGCCAGCAGCTTACAGGTTACGAACACCGGGGAGCTGTTTTTT. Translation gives CASSLQVTNTGELFF.

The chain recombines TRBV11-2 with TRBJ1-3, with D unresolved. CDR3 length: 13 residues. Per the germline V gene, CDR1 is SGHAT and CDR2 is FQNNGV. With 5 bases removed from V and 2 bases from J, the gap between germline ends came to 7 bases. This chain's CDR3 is CASSDGAGNTIYF. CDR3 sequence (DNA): TGTGCCAGCAGCGACGGGGCTGGAAACACCATATATTTT. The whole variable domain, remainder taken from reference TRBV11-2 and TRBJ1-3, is EAGVAQSPRYKIIEKRQSVAFWCNPISGHATLYWYQQILGQGPKLLIQFQNNGVVDDSQLPKDRFSAERLKGVDSTLKIQPAKLEDSAVYLCASSDGAGNTIYFGEGSWLTVV.

CDR3 nucleotide sequence: TGCGCCAGCAGTTTCGGGGGGAGGAGCACAGATACGCAGTATTTT. This codes for CASSFGGRSTDTQYF. The chain has TRBV5-1 and TRBJ2-3; 7 bases are a match to TRBD2. J lost 0 bases, V lost 5 bases, and 6 bases had no gene match. Germline values: CDR1 SGHRS, CDR2 YFSETQ. The CDR3 has 15 residues. The whole variable domain, remainder taken from reference TRBV5-1 and TRBJ2-3, is KAGVTQTPRYLIKTRGQQVTLSCSPISGHRSVSWYQQTPGQGLQFLFEYFSETQRNKGNFPGRFSGRQFSNSRSEMNVSTLELGDSALYLCASSFGGRSTDTQYFGPGTRLTVL.

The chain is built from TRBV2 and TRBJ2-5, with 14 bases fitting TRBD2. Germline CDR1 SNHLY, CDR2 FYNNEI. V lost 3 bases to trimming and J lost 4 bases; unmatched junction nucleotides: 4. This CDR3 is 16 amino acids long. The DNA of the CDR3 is TGTGCCAGCAGTGAGGGACTAGCGGGGGTCAGAGAGACCCAGTACTTC. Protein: CASSEGLAGVRETQYF.